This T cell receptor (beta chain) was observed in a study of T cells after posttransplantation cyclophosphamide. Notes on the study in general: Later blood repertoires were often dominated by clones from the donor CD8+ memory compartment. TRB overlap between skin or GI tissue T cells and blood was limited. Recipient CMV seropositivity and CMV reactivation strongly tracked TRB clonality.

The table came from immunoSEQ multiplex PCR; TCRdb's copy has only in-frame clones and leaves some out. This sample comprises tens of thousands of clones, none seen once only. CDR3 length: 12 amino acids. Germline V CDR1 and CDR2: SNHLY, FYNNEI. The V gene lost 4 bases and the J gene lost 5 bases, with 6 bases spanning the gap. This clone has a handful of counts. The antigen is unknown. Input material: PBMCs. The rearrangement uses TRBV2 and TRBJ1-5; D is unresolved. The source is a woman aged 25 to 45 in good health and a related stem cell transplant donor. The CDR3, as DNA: TGTGCCAGCAGTGTAGTCGATCAGCCCCAGCATTTT. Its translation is CASSVVDQPQHF.